This TCR beta chain was recorded in a study of cytomegalovirus exposure and HLA in healthy donors. Study-wide findings and caveats: Confirmation was obtained in vitro that a few CMV-associated chains are specific for CMV antigens.

For this clone: Antigen unknown.

The data were produced by immunoSEQ multiplex PCR, yet TCRdb's version contains in-frame clones alone and is incomplete. The data contain about 79,000 clones, 80% to 95% of them singletons. The CDR3 is 15 amino acids. Germline CDR1 and CDR2: SGHVS and FQNEAQ. Between the trimmed V and J ends, which lost 1 base and 1 base, there was a span of 10 bases. Input material: PBMCs. The sequence derives from a woman in her thirties in good health and CMV-seronegative. The V call is TRBV7-8, the J call TRBJ1-2; D is perhaps TRBD1 (5 bases). The CDR3 bases are TGTGCCAGCAGCTTAGTAGGGGACTTTAACTATGGCTACACCTTC. Translation: CASSLVGDFNYGYTF.